Reported below is one TCR beta chain. How the authors handled the data: It was from reference gene primer amplification that nucleated cell counts were estimated. Method: immunoSEQ multiplex PCR; TCRdb's copy keeps in-frame clones and lacks some. V, J and clone size derive from that table, while D and trimming were established from the DNA sequence. Among about 80,000 clones listed, approximately 82% were seen once. The record originates from a study of blood T cell repertoires in COVID-19. Study-wide context: Samples of COVID-19 (acute and convalescent) were obtained from the United States, Italy and Spain. PBMCs, B-cell-depleted T cells, or T cells were the source of the cDNA or gDNA that made up the material.

The V end lost 0 bases, the J end lost 5 bases, and 8 bases lay between the germline ends. Germline CDR1 SGHRS, CDR2 YFSETQ. The CDR3 has 13 residues. The sample consisted of peripheral blood. The sequence was obtained from a man aged 55 to 70 with acute or convalescent COVID-19. The V call is TRBV5-1, the J call TRBJ2-5; D uncertain. CDR3 nucleotide sequence: TGCGCCAGCAGCTTGGCGACCGGGGAGACCCAGTACTTC. Encoded protein: CASSLATGETQYF.